The TCR beta chain described here comes from a study of identical twins. Study-wide results and caveats: Models underestimated out-of-frame TCR alpha sharing in monozygotic twins.

TCRdb reprocessed the 5' RACE reads with MiXCR, giving one entry per CDR3 protein. The repertoire holds hundreds of thousands of distinct CDR3 sequences, about 8.3% seen once, with over 2% in the top ten. Germline V lookup: CDR1 SEHNR, CDR2 FQNEAQ (reference sequence). Trimming cost V 3 bases and J 6 bases; bases outside gene matches: 12. The CDR3 runs to 16 residues. This clonotype was detected many times. Its target is unknown. These records were also assigned to another study, of yellow fever vaccine responses in identical twins.

Sequencing used memory (CD45RO+) T cells sorted from blood. This receptor was identified in a woman in her late teens or twenties in good health. The chain carries TRBV7-9 and TRBJ2-5, with 8 bases lining up with TRBD1. CDR3 amino acids: CASSFGVAGGLKTQYF. The CDR3 DNA follows: TGTGCCAGCAGCTTCGGCGTGGCAGGGGGCTTGAAGACCCAGTACTTC. Full variable domain (missing parts from reference TRBV7-9 and TRBJ2-5): DTGVSQNPRHKITKRGQNVTFRCDPISEHNRLYWYRQTLGQGPEFLTYFQNEAQLEKSRLLSDRFSAERPKGSFSTLEIQRTEQGDSAMYLCASSFGVAGGLKTQYFGPGTRLLVL.